These 6 T cell receptor beta chains share one sample of origin, sequenced in a study of CD8 T cells in ankylosing spondylitis. One entry per CDR3 protein, called by TCRdb with MiXCR from the 5' RACE reads. This table holds 450,000 to 550,000 distinct CDR3 sequences, 5.3% found once. These receptors' antigens are unknown. Study observations and caveats: What seemed typical of ankylosing spondylitis blood was a TCR beta motif built from several highly homologous variants.

The material sequenced was blood, either unsorted or a sorted T cell fraction (not recorded which). Receptor source: a male donor with ankylosing spondylitis.

This clonotype showed up many times. The chain's CDR3 is CSAPRAGDPSYEQYF. In nucleotides, the CDR3 is TGCAGTGCCCCCCGGGCGGGGGACCCCTCCTACGAGCAGTACTTC. The J gene is TRBJ2-7, the V gene TRBV20-1; 7 nucleotides agree with TRBD2. Trimming at V came to 6 bases and at J to 0 bases, leaving 11 bases not matched to a gene. From germline, CDR1 is DFQATT and CDR2 SNEGSKA (reference sequence). This CDR3 comprises 15 residues.

Only a few counts were recorded for this clonotype. The V and J genes are TRBV15 and TRBJ2-2, with a possible D match to TRBD2 (6 bases). The V gene's germline CDR1 is LNHNV and CDR2 YYDKDF (reference sequence). Trimming removed 0 bases from V and 7 bases from J, with 21 bases in between. The CDR3 covers 18 residues. The CDR3 nucleotides read TGTGCCACCAGCAGAGATCTTAGTAGCGGAAGCAACTACGGGGAGCTGTTTTTT. Encoded protein: CATSRDLSSGSNYGELFF.

This rearrangement joins TRBV28 to TRBJ2-1; D gene unclear. Trimming cost V 4 bases and J 10 bases, with 8 bases left between them. The length of the CDR3 is 11 residues. Germline V gene data show CDR1 as MDHEN and CDR2 as SYDVKM. CDR3 residues: CASSYGEEQFF. In DNA form, the CDR3 reads TGTGCCAGCAGTTATGGTGAGGAGCAGTTCTTC. The full variable domain, rest sourced from reference TRBV28 and TRBJ2-1, is DVKVTQSSRYLVKRTGEKVFLECVQDMDHENMFWYRQDPGLGLRLIYFSYDVKMKEKGDIPEGYSVSREKKERFSLILESASTNQTSMYLCASSYGEEQFFGPGTRLTVL.

This clonotype was observed many times. This chain links TRBV11-1 with TRBJ2-2; no firm D call. Trimming took 3 bases from V and 1 from J, leaving 6 bases between them. Germline V lookup: CDR1 SGHAT, CDR2 FQDESV (reference sequence). The CDR3 consists of 14 residues. As DNA, the CDR3 is TGTGCCAGCAGCTTCGCCTGGAACACCGGGGAGCTGTTTTTT. This sequence encodes CASSFAWNTGELFF.

This clonotype showed up many times. The chain links TRBV28 to TRBJ2-2; 9 bases agree with TRBD2. Germline trimming cut 5 bases from V and 5 bases from J; bases unmatched to any gene: 12. The germline gives CDR1 MDHEN, CDR2 SYDVKM. The CDR3 totals 17 residues. CDR3 residues: CASSRYSGGYRTGELFF. The CDR3 DNA is TGTGCCAGCAGTCGATATAGCGGGGGTTATCGTACCGGGGAGCTGTTTTTT.

The genes are TRBV15 and TRBJ2-7, with 7 bases matching TRBD2. The germline gives CDR1 LNHNV, CDR2 YYDKDF (reference sequence). J was trimmed by 0 bases and V by 0 bases; bases with no gene match: 8. The length of the CDR3 is 17 residues. CDR3: CATSRDIGTTFSYEQYF. CDR3 sequence (DNA): TGTGCCACCAGCAGAGATATTGGGACTACCTTCTCCTACGAGCAGTACTTC.